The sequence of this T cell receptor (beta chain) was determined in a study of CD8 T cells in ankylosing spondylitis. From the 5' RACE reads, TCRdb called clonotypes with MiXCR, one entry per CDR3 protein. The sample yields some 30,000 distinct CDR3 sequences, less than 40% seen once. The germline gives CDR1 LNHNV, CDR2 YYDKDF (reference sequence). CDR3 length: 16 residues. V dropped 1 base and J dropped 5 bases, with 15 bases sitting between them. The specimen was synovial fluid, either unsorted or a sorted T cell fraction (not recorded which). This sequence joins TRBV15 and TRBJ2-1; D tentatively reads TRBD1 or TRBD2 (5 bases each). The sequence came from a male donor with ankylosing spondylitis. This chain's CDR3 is CATSRGREGAHNEQFF. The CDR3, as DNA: TGTGCCACCAGCAGAGGCCGGGAAGGGGCCCACAATGAGCAGTTCTTC.